Listed below are T cell receptor beta chains from one sample, sequenced in a study of identical twins. TCRdb analysed the 5' RACE reads with MiXCR anew, one entry per CDR3 protein. The sample lists 750,000 to 950,000 distinct CDR3 sequences, about 12% seen once, with about 1.5% in the top ten. The same sample was also studied in work on yellow fever vaccine responses in identical twins.

Specimen: PBMCs. These receptor sequences come from a young woman in good health. The CDR3 runs from the conserved cysteine through the conserved F or W. A D gene is named only where the DNA matches it firmly. Not every row has a clone size; where given, it reads once, few, many or a size class.

clone_size	d_call	v_call	j_call	cdr3_length	cdr3_nt	cdr3_aa
few	TRBD1	TRBV27	TRBJ2-1	15	TGTGCCAGCAGTTACAGGGGGCCGGGATACAATGAGCAGTTCTTC	CASSYRGPGYNEQFF
many	-	TRBV15	TRBJ2-7	15	TGTGCCACCAGCAGAGATGGACATGTTATTTCCGAGCAGTACTTC	CATSRDGHVISEQYF
many	-	TRBV28	TRBJ2-3	14	TGTGCCAGCGGGTACCCTCGACCCACCCCAACGCAGTATTTT	CASGYPRPTPTQYF
few	TRBD1	TRBV25-1	TRBJ2-4	18	TGTGCCAGCAGTGAACACGGACAGGGCGAGTGGGACAAAAACATTCAGTACTTC	CASSEHGQGEWDKNIQYF
few	-	TRBV12-3/TRBV12-4	TRBJ1-2	14	TGTGCCAGCAGTTTGACAGGACCAAACTATGGCTACACCTTC	CASSLTGPNYGYTF
few	TRBD1	TRBV20-1	TRBJ2-1	17	TGCAGTGCTAGAGATTTAGATGCCGGGACAGGGTTCAATGAGCAGTTCTTC	CSARDLDAGTGFNEQFF
few	TRBD2	TRBV20-1	TRBJ2-1	15	TGCAGTGCTAGAGAGTCTAGCGGGAGGTCTGATGAGCAGTTCTTC	CSARESSGRSDEQFF
-	-	TRBV6-5	TRBJ1-2	15	TGTGCCAGCAGTTACGAGCCCCGGGGGGCGCGTGGCTACACCTTC	CASSYEPRGARGYTF
-	TRBD2	TRBV9	TRBJ2-3	15	TGTGCCAGCAGCGTACGGCTAGCGGGAGAAGATACGCAGTATTTT	CASSVRLAGEDTQYF
few	-	TRBV6-5	TRBJ2-1	16	TGTGCCAGCAGTTACCCCCACTCCACTAGCCGGAATGAGCAGTTCTTC	CASSYPHSTSRNEQFF
few	-	TRBV25-1	TRBJ2-1	15	TGTGCCAGCAGTGAAGGATCTAGCTCCTACAATGAGCAGTTCTTC	CASSEGSSSYNEQFF
-	-	TRBV18	TRBJ1-2	13	TGTGCCAGCTCAAGGGAAGGAGGCTATGGCTACACCTTC	CASSREGGYGYTF
many	-	TRBV27	TRBJ2-1	16	TGTGCCAGCAGTCCTCCCACTTACACTCCTAACAATGAGCAGTTCTTC	CASSPPTYTPNNEQFF
few	-	TRBV11-1	TRBJ1-6	15	TGTGCCAGCAGCTTAGTCTCCGGGTCTAATTCACCCCTCCACTTT	CASSLVSGSNSPLHF
many	-	TRBV5-4	TRBJ2-1	16	TGTGCCAGCAGCTTGGTCGGGGAGGCCCCTCCTGAGGAGCAGTTCTTC	CASSLVGEAPPEEQFF
-	-	TRBV12-3/TRBV12-4	TRBJ1-1	14	TGTGCCAGCAGGGGGCCGAACCTGAACACTGAAGCTTTCTTT	CASRGPNLNTEAFF
few	-	TRBV7-8	TRBJ1-5	14	TGTGCCAGCAGCTTAGCTGGTCCGAAGCGGCCCCAGCATTTT	CASSLAGPKRPQHF
many	-	TRBV3-1	TRBJ1-2	14	TGTGCCAGCAGCCACGTGTCAGGGTCGCGAGGCTACACCTTC	CASSHVSGSRGYTF
-	-	TRBV6-1	TRBJ1-4	14	TGTGCCAGCAGGGGGGTGGGGCGTTATGAAAAACTGTTTTTT	CASRGVGRYEKLFF
few	TRBD2	TRBV3-1	TRBJ2-1	17	TGTGCCAGCAGCCGGGGGACTAGCGGGAGTTTGAGTAATGAGCAGTTCTTC	CASSRGTSGSLSNEQFF
-	-	TRBV20-1	TRBJ1-4	15	TGCAGTGCCCCCCCTACGGGGGTAGCTAATGAAAAACTGTTTTTT	CSAPPTGVANEKLFF
few	-	TRBV20-1	TRBJ1-4	12	TGCAGTGTCTACCGGGATAATGAAAAACTGTTTTTT	CSVYRDNEKLFF